This T cell receptor (beta chain) was profiled in a study of blood T cells in healthy people across ages. Primed by a sample-barcoded 5' primer and a J-beta primer mix, a second PCR proceeded for about 7 to 11 cycles. Carrying 12 random nucleotides, a template-switch adaptor labeled each individual cDNA molecule. From the 5' RACE reads, TCRdb called clonotypes with MiXCR, one entry per CDR3 protein. Of 380,000 or so distinct CDR3 sequences in the sample, more than 45% are singletons; the top ten hold 45% to 60%. The material sequenced was blood. The sequence was collected from a man aged 60 to 75 in good health.

CDR3 sequence: CASSKNRGQETQYF. The CDR3 region has the DNA TGTGCCAGCAGCAAAAACAGGGGCCAAGAGACCCAGTACTTC. The J gene is TRBJ2-5, the V gene TRBV14; 7 bases fit TRBD1. This CDR3 spans 14 amino acids. From germline, CDR1 is SGHDN and CDR2 FVKESK. The V segment lost 5 bases and the J segment 1 base; nucleotides outside the gene matches: 4.